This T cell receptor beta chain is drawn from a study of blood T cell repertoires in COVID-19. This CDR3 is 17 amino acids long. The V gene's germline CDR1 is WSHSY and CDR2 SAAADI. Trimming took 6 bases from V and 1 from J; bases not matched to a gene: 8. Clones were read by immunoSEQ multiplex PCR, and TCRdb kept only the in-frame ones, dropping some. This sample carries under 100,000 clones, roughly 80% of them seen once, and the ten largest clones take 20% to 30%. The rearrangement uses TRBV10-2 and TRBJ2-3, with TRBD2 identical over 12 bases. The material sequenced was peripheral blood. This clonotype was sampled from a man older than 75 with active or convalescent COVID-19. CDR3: CASSNRLAGAGTDTQYF. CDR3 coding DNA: TGCGCCAGCAGCAACCGACTAGCGGGGGCCGGCACAGATACGCAGTATTTT.